The 12 T cell receptor beta chains below all came from one sample that was sequenced in a study of identical twins. TCRdb redid the calling of the 5' RACE reads with MiXCR, one entry per CDR3 protein. The sample has about 240,000 distinct CDR3 sequences; roughly a tenth are singletons. Sequencing was performed on memory T cells sorted from blood. The source of these receptors is a middle-aged man in good health.

The chain couples TRBV27 to TRBJ2-3, with 9 nucleotides matching TRBD2. The CDR3 loop spans 18 amino acids. Trimming took 5 bases from V and 0 from J; bases not matched to a gene: 12. Germline CDR1 is MNHEY and CDR2 is SMNVEV (reference sequence). The CDR3 nucleotides are TGTGCCAGCAGTCCGACCGGGACTAGCTTTGCTAGCACAGATACGCAGTATTTT. It specifies CASSPTGTSFASTDTQYF.

This chain joins TRBV7-9 and TRBJ2-1; 7 positions agree with TRBD1. This CDR3 is built from 16 residues. With 8 bases clipped from V and 8 bases from J, the junction kept 18 bases outside the gene matches. Germline lookup yields CDR1 SEHNR and CDR2 FQNEAQ (reference sequence). CDR3 residues: CASRWAGGITIDEQFF. CDR3 DNA: TGTGCCAGCCGCTGGGCAGGGGGAATAACAATAGATGAGCAGTTCTTC.

This clonotype was seen ten or more times. The chain links TRBV9 to TRBJ2-7; 8 nucleotides match TRBD1. This CDR3 is built from 15 residues. Trimming cost V 4 bases and J 1 base; bases outside gene matches: 7. Per germline, CDR1 SGDLS and CDR2 YYNGEE. The CDR3 coding sequence is TGTGCCAGCAGCACCGGACAGGGAAATTCCTACGAGCAGTACTTC. Its protein is CASSTGQGNSYEQYF.

Ten or more counts support this clonotype. The rearrangement links TRBV11-2 to TRBJ1-1; D may be TRBD1 (6 bases). Germline loops: CDR1 SGHAT, CDR2 FQNNGV. V was trimmed by 1 base and J by 4 bases, leaving 10 bases between them. The CDR3 totals 14 residues. For the CDR3, the DNA is TGTGCCAGCAGCTTAGGCCAGGGGAGCACTGAAGCTTTCTTT. Amino acid sequence: CASSLGQGSTEAFF.

This clonotype appeared many times. The rearrangement joins TRBV5-1 to TRBJ2-1, with TRBD1 matching over 7 bases. The length of the CDR3 is 15 residues. With V trimmed by 4 bases and J by 6 bases, 10 bases remained unmatched. CDR1 is SGHRS and CDR2 is YFSETQ in the germline V gene. The chain's CDR3 is CASSLRQGGSNEQFF. The CDR3 nucleotides read TGCGCCAGCAGCCTCAGACAGGGTGGGAGCAATGAGCAGTTCTTC.

This clonotype was seen ten or more times. This chain links TRBV6-5 with TRBJ2-3, with TRBD2 matching 12 bases. Trimming removed 6 bases from V and 0 bases from J; junction bases left unmatched: 4. Germline V gene data show CDR1 as MNHEY and CDR2 as SVGAGI. There are 16 residues in the CDR3. The CDR3 DNA reads TGTGCCAGCAGAAGGACTAGCGGGGTGAGCACAGATACGCAGTATTTT. Its translation: CASRRTSGVSTDTQYF.

This clonotype was picked up many times. The V and J genes are TRBV15 and TRBJ1-5; D call uncertain. Per germline, CDR1 LNHNV and CDR2 YYDKDF (reference sequence). V lost 5 bases and J 4 bases, leaving 21 bases between the germline ends. This CDR3 has 17 residues. The CDR3: CATSYGRNHGRNQPQHF. CDR3 sequence (DNA): TGTGCCACCAGCTACGGCAGGAACCACGGTCGGAATCAGCCCCAGCATTTT.

As regards this clonotype: A read error may explain this, as a much larger clone is one base away. This rearrangement joins TRBV20-1 to TRBJ2-1; unclear D gene. The V and J ends lost 5 bases and 3 bases respectively, with 11 bases between them. From germline, CDR1 is DFQATT and CDR2 SNEGSKA (reference sequence). The length of the CDR3 is 13 residues. CDR3 DNA sequence: TGCAGTGCTGGCCGCGACAACTACAATGAGCAGTTCTTC. It is translated as CSAGRDNYNEQFF.

This clonotype was recorded many times. The J gene is TRBJ2-7, the V gene TRBV6-5; maybe TRBD2 (6 bases). This CDR3 is built from 15 residues. Trimming pared 2 bases from V and 4 bases from J, leaving 15 bases between. CDR1 is MNHEY, CDR2 SVGAGI, per germline. The CDR3 DNA reads TGTGCCAGCAGTTACATGGCCGGGGGTGGGTACGAGCAGTACTTC. Encoded protein: CASSYMAGGGYEQYF.

This clonotype was observed at least ten times. V usage is TRBV15 and J usage is TRBJ2-3; 8 nucleotides agree with TRBD2. Germline V gives CDR1 LNHNV, CDR2 YYDKDF (reference sequence). CDR3 length: 15 amino acids. V lost 5 bases to trimming and J lost 7 bases; unmatched junction nucleotides: 11. CDR3 DNA: TGTGCCACCAGCCCGCGAGCGGGAGCGGGGAATACGCAGTATTTT. As protein: CATSPRAGAGNTQYF.

There are a few counts of this clonotype. The rearrangement uses TRBV6-2 or TRBV6-3 and TRBJ2-1; 7 nucleotides agree with TRBD1. The ends lost 4 bases at V and 8 bases at J; junction bases unmatched: 11. The germline V gene encodes CDR1 MNHEY and CDR2 SVGEGT. This CDR3 contains 15 residues. The CDR3 DNA reads TGTGCCAGCAGTTTCATCACGACAGGGAGCGATGAGCAGTTCTTC. Amino acid sequence: CASSFITTGSDEQFF.

The chain has TRBV18 and TRBJ2-2; D uncertain. V lost 3 bases and J lost 1, with 12 bases in between. CDR1 and CDR2 from the germline V gene are KGHSH and LQKENI. The CDR3 runs 16 residues. The CDR3 sequence: CASSPTARGNTGELFF. In nucleotides, the CDR3 is TGTGCCAGCTCACCCACGGCCAGAGGGAACACCGGGGAGCTGTTTTTT.